This is a list of T cell receptor beta chains from one sample in a study of cytomegalovirus exposure and HLA in healthy donors. TCRdb's table, derived via immunoSEQ multiplex PCR, lists solely in-frame clones and lacks some. The repertoire holds about 150,000 clones, around 68% seen once, with roughly 2% in the top ten. Sequenced: PBMCs. The receptors derive from a man in his thirties or forties in good health and CMV-seronegative. CDR3s include the opening cysteine and the closing phenylalanine or tryptophan. The D gene is left open where the match is weak. A row's size may be missing; if present it is once, few, many or a size class.

TRBJ1-1,NA,TRBD1,TRBV28,CASSPGQEAFF,TGTGCCAGCAGCCCGGGACAGGAAGCTTTCTTT
TRBJ2-5,few,NA,TRBV27,CASSLGLQETQYF,TGTGCCAGCAGTTTAGGGCTACAAGAGACCCAGTACTTC
TRBJ1-4,once,TRBD1,TRBV29-1,CSVETGGREKLFF,TGCAGCGTTGAGACAGGGGGCCGAGAAAAACTGTTTTTT
TRBJ2-1,NA,NA,TRBV15,CATSRDRLSSYNEQFF,TGTGCCACCAGCAGAGATCGACTGAGCTCCTACAATGAGCAGTTCTTC
TRBJ1-2,NA,TRBD1,TRBV7-2,CASSPLPGQGLSGYTF,TGTGCCAGCAGCCCCCTTCCGGGACAGGGACTAAGCGGCTACACCTTC
TRBJ1-2,NA,NA,TRBV4-1,CASSHGRSRGYPF,TGCGCCAGCAGCCATGGAAGGAGCAGGGGCTACCCCTTC
TRBJ2-7,few,NA,TRBV5-6,CASSLGDSNYEQYF,TGTGCCAGCAGCTTGGGTGACAGCAACTACGAGCAGTACTTC
TRBJ1-6,NA,TRBD1,TRBV27,CASKRDRGSYNSPLHF,TGTGCCAGCAAGAGGGACAGGGGCTCCTATAATTCACCCCTCCACTTT
TRBJ2-1,once,NA,TRBV5-1,CASSLAFEDSTMYNEQFF,TGCGCCAGCAGCTTGGCCTTCGAAGACAGTACGATGTACAATGAGCAGTTCTTC
TRBJ2-5,NA,TRBD1,TRBV5-4,CASSFIQGTGQETQYF,TGTGCCAGCAGCTTCATACAAGGGACAGGTCAAGAGACCCAGTACTTC
TRBJ2-5,NA,TRBD2,TRBV30,CAWSTSGGAGTQYF,TGTGCCTGGAGTACCAGCGGGGGGGCCGGGACCCAGTACTTC
TRBJ2-1,NA,TRBD2,TRBV28,CASSPQTSGGGSYNEQFF,TGTGCCAGCAGTCCCCAGACTAGCGGGGGAGGTTCCTACAATGAGCAGTTCTTC
TRBJ1-2,NA,NA,TRBV5-6,CASSSESGYTF,TGTGCCAGCAGCTCCGAGAGTGGCTACACCTTC
TRBJ2-6,NA,TRBD1,TRBV2,CASSRDRDSGANVLTF,TGTGCCAGCAGCCGGGACAGAGATTCTGGGGCCAACGTCCTGACTTTC
TRBJ1-1,NA,NA,TRBV20-1,CSAPRGTEAFF,TGCAGTGCCCCTAGGGGCACTGAAGCTTTCTTT
TRBJ2-7,once,TRBD1,TRBV6-5,CASSSGTGMYF,TGTGCCAGCAGCTCCGGGACAGGGATGTACTTC
TRBJ2-7,NA,NA,TRBV2,CASSVDSSLREQYF,TGTGCCAGCAGTGTGGACAGTTCCCTTAGAGAGCAGTACTTC
TRBJ2-5,NA,NA,TRBV29-1,CSARDIQETQYF,TGCAGCGCCCGGGACATTCAAGAGACCCAGTACTTC
TRBJ2-7,NA,TRBD1,TRBV5-8,CASSGGQVYEQYF,TGTGCCAGCAGCGGCGGACAGGTGTACGAGCAGTACTTC
TRBJ2-2,NA,NA,TRBV19,CASSFNPGLRNTGELFF,TGTGCCAGTAGTTTTAACCCGGGACTTCGGAACACCGGGGAGCTGTTTTTT
TRBJ2-7,NA,NA,TRBV10-2,CATSVDEQYF,TGCGCCACCTCGGTGGACGAGCAGTACTTC
TRBJ1-2,few,TRBD1,TRBV19,CASTGQGRGGYTF,TGTGCCAGTACGGGACAGGGAAGAGGAGGCTACACCTTC
TRBJ2-3,NA,NA,TRBV27,CASTGAGTDTQYF,TGTGCCAGCACAGGGGCAGGGACAGATACGCAGTATTTT
TRBJ2-7,NA,NA,TRBV5-5,CASSLKGTEGTYEQYF,TGTGCCAGCAGCCTAAAGGGGACGGAGGGAACCTACGAGCAGTACTTC
TRBJ2-3,NA,TRBD2,TRBV7-3,CASSHSGGGRTDAQYF,TGTGCCAGCAGCCATAGCGGGGGGGGCCGCACAGATGCGCAGTATTTT
TRBJ2-7,NA,TRBD1,TRBV27,CASSLGQGAYEQYF,TGTGCCAGCAGTCTAGGACAGGGGGCCTACGAGCAGTACTTC
TRBJ1-1,NA,NA,TRBV7-6,CASSLGDMNTEAFF,TGTGCCAGCAGCTTAGGGGACATGAACACTGAAGCTTTCTTT
TRBJ1-4,NA,NA,TRBV27,CASSFIGGELFF,TGTGCCAGCAGTTTTATAGGCGGAGAACTGTTTTTT
TRBJ1-3,NA,NA,TRBV5-4,CASSLEGGNTIYF,TGTGCCAGCAGCTTGGAGGGGGGAAACACCATATATTTT
TRBJ2-5,NA,TRBD2,TRBV4-2,CASSQDLGGMETQYF,TGTGCCAGCAGCCAAGATTTGGGGGGGATGGAGACCCAGTACTTC
TRBJ2-3,few,NA,TRBV18,CASSRGTDTQYF,TGTGCCAGCTCACGCGGCACAGATACGCAGTATTTT
TRBJ2-5,NA,TRBD2,TRBV4-3,CASSRQTSGGQETQYF,TGCGCCAGCAGCCGCCAAACTAGCGGGGGGCAAGAGACCCAGTACTTC
TRBJ1-6,NA,NA,TRBV15,CATSRAAGDNSPLHF,TGTGCCACCAGCAGAGCGGCGGGAGATAATTCACCCCTCCACTTT
TRBJ2-5,NA,NA,TRBV18,CASSASGEETQYF,TGTGCCAGCTCGGCTTCAGGGGAAGAGACCCAGTACTTC
TRBJ2-5,NA,TRBD2,TRBV4-2,CASSGAGTSGKETQYF,TGTGCCAGCAGCGGCGCCGGGACTAGCGGGAAAGAGACCCAGTACTTC
TRBJ2-3,NA,TRBD2,TRBV9,CASSVGEGGITQYF,TGTGCCAGCAGCGTAGGGGAGGGCGGGATCACGCAGTATTTT
TRBJ1-4,once,TRBD1,TRBV28,CASSSPGGTNEKLFF,TGTGCCAGCAGTTCACCAGGGGGCACTAATGAAAAACTGTTTTTT
TRBJ2-2,NA,TRBD2,TRBV7-2,CASSSQPGLNTGELFF,TGTGCCAGCAGCTCCCAACCGGGACTAAACACCGGGGAGCTGTTTTTT
TRBJ1-4,few,NA,TRBV28,CASSFRQNNEKLFF,TGTGCCAGCAGTTTTCGACAGAATAATGAAAAACTGTTTTTT
TRBJ2-2,NA,TRBD1,TRBV7-2,CASSPGQGGRVAGELFF,TGTGCCAGCAGCCCCGGACAGGGAGGTCGTGTGGCCGGGGAGCTGTTTTTT
TRBJ2-7,NA,NA,TRBV7-2,CASSLPGPRGSYEQYF,TGTGCCAGCAGCTTACCCGGCCCGCGGGGATCTTACGAGCAGTACTTC
TRBJ1-5,NA,NA,TRBV27,CASSLAVGNQPQHF,TGTGCCAGCAGTTTAGCGGTAGGCAATCAGCCCCAGCATTTT
TRBJ2-1,NA,NA,TRBV27,CASVGSTGDKHNEQFF,TGTGCCAGCGTTGGATCAACCGGGGATAAGCACAATGAGCAGTTCTTC
TRBJ2-5,NA,NA,TRBV7-6,CASSLSGWETQYF,TGTGCCAGCAGCTTATCGGGGTGGGAGACCCAGTACTTC
TRBJ2-1,NA,TRBD1,TRBV18,CASSEDRGRGNEQFF,TGTGCCAGCTCAGAAGACAGGGGAAGAGGTAATGAGCAGTTCTTC
TRBJ2-2,NA,NA,TRBV5-1,CASSSHVQGELFF,TGCGCCAGCAGCTCACACGTGCAGGGAGAGCTGTTTTTT
TRBJ2-5,NA,TRBD1,TRBV5-1,CASSFRLLSDRAGAQYF,TGCGCCAGCAGCTTTCGTCTATTATCGGACAGGGCTGGGGCCCAGTACTTC
TRBJ1-5,NA,TRBD1,TRBV18,CASSPSQGAIQPQHF,TGTGCCAGCTCACCATCCCAGGGGGCGATTCAGCCCCAGCATTTT
TRBJ2-7,NA,TRBD2,TRBV5-4,CASSSGGLAGSEQYF,TGTGCCAGCAGCTCAGGAGGACTAGCGGGGAGCGAGCAGTACTTC
TRBJ1-5,NA,NA,TRBV19,CASSETGVSNQPQHF,TGTGCCAGTAGTGAGACAGGCGTTAGCAATCAGCCCCAGCATTTT
TRBJ1-2,NA,NA,TRBV28,CASSLNRLYGYTF,TGTGCCAGCAGTTTGAACAGGCTGTATGGCTACACCTTC
TRBJ1-4,NA,TRBD1,TRBV5-1,CASSPGQWEDEKLFF,TGCGCCAGCAGCCCGGGACAGTGGGAAGATGAAAAACTGTTTTTT
TRBJ1-2,once,TRBD1,TRBV28,CASSSTLEDRGQYGYTF,TGTGCCAGCAGTTCGACACTGGAGGACAGGGGGCAGTATGGCTACACCTTC
TRBJ1-2,NA,NA,TRBV28,CASSLNGDYGYTF,TGTGCCAGCAGTTTAAACGGGGATTATGGCTACACCTTC
TRBJ2-7,NA,TRBD2,TRBV6-5,CASRSPGGAYEQYF,TGTGCCAGCAGGTCCCCGGGAGGAGCCTACGAGCAGTACTTC